The subject of this entry is one T cell receptor (beta chain). The data derive from a study of blood T cell repertoires in COVID-19. Across the whole study: Acute and convalescent COVID-19 samples came from the United States, Italy and Spain. The cDNA or gDNA used as material had been derived from T cells, B-cell-depleted T cells, or PBMCs.

In the original workflow: Amplification of reference gene primers provided the estimated nucleated cell counts. Some clones are missing from TCRdb's copy, which holds only in-frame ones; the method was immunoSEQ multiplex PCR. The V and J calls and clone size come from that table; D and trimming were worked out from the DNA. The sample includes a few hundred thousand clones, approximately 90% of them seen just once. CDR1 and CDR2 from the germline V gene are MGHDK and SYGVNS. V dropped 3 bases and J dropped 1; count of bases not matched to a gene: 8. There are 16 residues in the CDR3. The rearrangement joins TRBV25-1 to TRBJ2-5; 7 positions agree with TRBD2. This clonotype was obtained from a man aged 18 to 29 with active or convalescent COVID-19. The sample was peripheral blood. The DNA of the CDR3 is TGTGCCAGCAGTGATCCAAGGCCGGGAGGCCAAGAGACCCAGTACTTC. Protein product: CASSDPRPGGQETQYF. Using reference TRBV25-1 and TRBJ2-5 for the parts outside the CDR3, the full variable domain is EADIYQTPRYLVIGTGKKITLECSQTMGHDKMYWYQQDPGMELHLIHYSYGVNSTEKGDLSSESTVSRIRTEHFPLTLESARPSHTSQYLCASSDPRPGGQETQYFGPGTRLLVL.